This T cell receptor beta chain was recovered during a study of beta chain features in type 1 diabetes (dated by TCRdb to 2017 to 2018). In terms of the full investigation: Patients and healthy donors did not differ in mean age, gender distribution, total cell number or subset yield. A total of 107,917,701 sorted cells were examined across all samples, and the number of cells per subset was strongly correlated with RNA yield. The study compared the TCRB repertoires of sorted circulating CD4+ T cell subsets in recently diagnosed type 1 diabetes patients with those in matched healthy donors. Whereas all 30 or so donors provided naive and central memory subsets, regulatory and stem cell-like memory subsets were isolated from just 8 patients and about eight healthy donors. What the research found in general, with its limitations: Naive, central memory and regulatory TCRB repertoires appeared to be more alike among patients than among healthy donors. In all four CD4+ subsets, TCRB CDR3 length was moderately but significantly shorter in type 1 diabetes patients. Shorter templates might have been favored by PCR, but patient and control samples were amplified and corrected together, so both groups would have been affected equally by any skew. Fewer insertions and more nucleotide deletions at VDJ recombination sites were observed in patients with type 1 diabetes, implying thymic rearrangement abnormalities. Because cDNA was sequenced instead of genomic DNA, highly expressing activated cells could be over-represented, though the groups showed no difference in activation or CD3 levels. HLA sub-analyses involved small numbers of individuals, so any influence of HLA type on TCRB rearrangement remained unresolved.

Worth noting for this clone: What this receptor recognizes is not known. No base quality values were provided; no much bigger clone lies one nucleotide off.

Each donor gave one peripheral blood draw, averaging about 100 mL, which was collected into heparinised tubes. Naive, central memory, regulatory and stem cell-like memory CD4+ T cells were sorted on a BD FACSAria II using a panel including CD45RO, CCR7, CD25, CD127, CD95 and CD27. Every sorted population had a purity above 95%. PBMCs were isolated right away by Lymphoprep density gradient centrifugation and were stained directly, without culture. So that batch effects would be minimized, each experiment stained and sorted samples in pairs, pairing one healthy donor with one patient. The germline V gene gives CDR1 as SGHRS and CDR2 as YFSETQ. The V and J ends are trimmed by 4 bases and 3 bases, leaving 8 bases between them. The CDR3 numbers 12 residues from cysteine through phenylalanine. Just CDR3 DNA is preserved here, 36 bases in frame from base 1. The entire amount of isolated RNA was reverse transcribed using the High Capacity cDNA Reverse Transcription Kit, so the sequenced TCRB transcripts were expressed ones. Naive, central memory and regulatory T cell samples underwent deep immunoSEQ sequencing, averaging around 4 million total reads per sample. Sorted cells were lysed in RLT buffer and RNA was extracted with DNase-treated RNeasy Micro or Mini kits, depending on cell number. Each cell subset was processed on its own to prevent cross-contamination, while patient and healthy donor samples were processed together. The immunoSEQ multiplex PCR was used to amplify TCRB sequences from cDNA, yielding 87-bp fragments that span the CDR3 region. Sequencing of the amplicons was performed on the Illumina HiSeq platform. On the study's bioinformatics: PCR bias was computationally corrected using synthetic template baselines, reads within Hamming distance 2 were collapsed, and singletons that could not be merged were discarded. By aligning reads against IMGT, V, D and J genes, CDR3 length, and insertions or deletions at six rearrangement sites were assigned. Clonotype counts were normalized to sorted cell number within each subset before computing true diversity and Gini coefficients with the tcR R package. The overlap coefficient, calculated on TCRB nucleotide sequences, was used to measure repertoire sharing. Out-of-frame TCRB sequences from naive cells were analyzed to stand in for the pre-selection repertoire. Imported from immuneACCESS, the table was reduced by TCRdb to in-frame sequences with V and J called. These copies leave out some clones; in studies compared against another copy, an unresolved V gene accounts for under half, and the cause of the remainder is not known. The DNA gave D and trimming, while V, J and clone size come from that table. The sample table holds under 850,000 clones, of which roughly 13% were seen once. 0.022% of the sample belongs to the ten largest clones.

This receptor was taken from a man aged 18 to 29 with type 1 diabetes. The rearranged segments are TRBV5-1 and TRBJ2-7; possibly the D gene is TRBD1, per 6 matching bases. The sample taken for sequencing was naive CD4+ T cells from blood. Sample cell subset or site, as interpreted from the label and publication: true naive CD4+ T cells. The DNA sequence is as follows: TGCGCCAGCAGCCGGGACATCTACGAGCAGTACTTC. Translation gives CASSRDIYEQYF.